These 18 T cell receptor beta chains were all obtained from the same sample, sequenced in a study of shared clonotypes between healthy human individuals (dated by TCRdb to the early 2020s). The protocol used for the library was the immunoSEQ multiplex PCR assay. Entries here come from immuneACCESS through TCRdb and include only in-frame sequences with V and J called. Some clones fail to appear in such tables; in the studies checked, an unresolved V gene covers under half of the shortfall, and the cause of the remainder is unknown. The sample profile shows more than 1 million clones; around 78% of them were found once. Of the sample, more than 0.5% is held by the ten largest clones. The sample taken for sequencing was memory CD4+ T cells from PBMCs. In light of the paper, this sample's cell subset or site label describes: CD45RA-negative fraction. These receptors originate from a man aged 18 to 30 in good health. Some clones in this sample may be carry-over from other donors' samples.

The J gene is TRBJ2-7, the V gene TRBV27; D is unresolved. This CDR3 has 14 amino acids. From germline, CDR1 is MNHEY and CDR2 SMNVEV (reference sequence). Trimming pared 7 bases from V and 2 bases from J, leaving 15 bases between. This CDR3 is CASKSIGRAYEQYF. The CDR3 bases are TGTGCCAGCAAATCGATAGGTCGCGCCTACGAGCAGTACTTC.

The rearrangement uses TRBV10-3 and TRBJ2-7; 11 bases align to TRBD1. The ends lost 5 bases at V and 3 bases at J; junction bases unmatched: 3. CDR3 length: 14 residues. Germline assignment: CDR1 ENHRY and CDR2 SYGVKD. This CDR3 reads CAISSGTGGYEQYF. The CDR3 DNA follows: TGTGCCATCAGTTCCGGGACAGGGGGCTACGAGCAGTACTTC.

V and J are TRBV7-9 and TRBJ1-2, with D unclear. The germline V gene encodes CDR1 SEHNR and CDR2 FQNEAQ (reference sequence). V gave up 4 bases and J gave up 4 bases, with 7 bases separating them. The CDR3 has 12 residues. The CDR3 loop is CASSSRVYGYTF. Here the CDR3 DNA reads TGTGCCAGCAGCTCCAGAGTCTATGGCTACACCTTC.

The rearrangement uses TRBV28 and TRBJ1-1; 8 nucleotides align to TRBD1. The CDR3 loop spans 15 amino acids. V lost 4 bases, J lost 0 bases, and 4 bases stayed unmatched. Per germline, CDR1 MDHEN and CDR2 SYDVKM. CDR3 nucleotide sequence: TGTGCCAGCAGTTGGGCAGGGGGCATGAACACTGAAGCTTTCTTT. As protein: CASSWAGGMNTEAFF. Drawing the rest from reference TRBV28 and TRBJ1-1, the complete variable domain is DVKVTQSSRYLVKRTGEKVFLECVQDMDHENMFWYRQDPGLGLRLIYFSYDVKMKEKGDIPEGYSVSREKKERFSLILESASTNQTSMYLCASSWAGGMNTEAFFGQGTRLTVV.

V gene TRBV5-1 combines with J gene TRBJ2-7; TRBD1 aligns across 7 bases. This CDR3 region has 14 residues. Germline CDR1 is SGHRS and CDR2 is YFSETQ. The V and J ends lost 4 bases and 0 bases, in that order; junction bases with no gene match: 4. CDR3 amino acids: CASSPPGGSYEQYF. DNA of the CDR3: TGCGCCAGCAGCCCCCCAGGGGGCTCCTACGAGCAGTACTTC.

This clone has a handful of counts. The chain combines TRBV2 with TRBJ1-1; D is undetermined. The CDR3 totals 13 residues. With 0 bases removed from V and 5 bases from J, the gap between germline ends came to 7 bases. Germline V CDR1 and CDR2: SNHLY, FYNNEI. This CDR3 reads CASSEAQWTEAFF. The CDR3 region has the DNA TGTGCCAGCAGTGAAGCCCAGTGGACTGAAGCTTTCTTT.

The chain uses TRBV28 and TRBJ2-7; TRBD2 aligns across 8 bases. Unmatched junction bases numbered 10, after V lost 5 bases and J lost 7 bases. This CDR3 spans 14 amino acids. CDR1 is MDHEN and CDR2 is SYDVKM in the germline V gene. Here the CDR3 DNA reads TGTGCCAGCAGTATTTCTAGCGGGTTTGGAGAGCAGTACTTC. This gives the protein CASSISSGFGEQYF.

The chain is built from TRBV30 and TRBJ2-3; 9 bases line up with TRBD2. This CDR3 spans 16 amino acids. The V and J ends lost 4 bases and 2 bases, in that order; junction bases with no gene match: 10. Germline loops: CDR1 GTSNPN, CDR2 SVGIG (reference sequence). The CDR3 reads CAWTPEASGATDTQYF. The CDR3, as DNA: TGTGCCTGGACGCCAGAGGCTAGCGGGGCCACAGATACGCAGTATTTT.

The CDR3 here is CASSESGRGAFSQYF. CDR3 in DNA: TGTGCCAGCAGTGAGTCCGGGAGGGGGGCCTTTTCGCAGTATTTT. The chain is built from TRBV25-1 and TRBJ2-3; 8 nucleotides align to TRBD2. Germline V gene sequence: CDR1 MGHDK, CDR2 SYGVNS. J gave up 10 bases and V 3 bases, and 12 bases lay outside the gene matches. This CDR3 spans 15 amino acids.

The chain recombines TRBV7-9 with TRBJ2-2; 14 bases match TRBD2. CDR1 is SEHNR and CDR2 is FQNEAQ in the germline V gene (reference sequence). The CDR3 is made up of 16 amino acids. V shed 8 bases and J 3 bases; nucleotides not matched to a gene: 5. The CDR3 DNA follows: TGTGCCAGCGCAACGACTAGCGGGAGGGACACCGGGGAGCTGTTTTTT. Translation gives CASATTSGRDTGELFF.

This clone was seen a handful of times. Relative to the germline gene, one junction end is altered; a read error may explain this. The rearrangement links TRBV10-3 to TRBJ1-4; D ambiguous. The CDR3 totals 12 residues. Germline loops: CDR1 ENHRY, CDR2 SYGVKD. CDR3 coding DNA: TGTGCCATCAGTGAGGTAGGGCAGGTCCTGTCTTTT. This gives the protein CAISEVGQVLSF.

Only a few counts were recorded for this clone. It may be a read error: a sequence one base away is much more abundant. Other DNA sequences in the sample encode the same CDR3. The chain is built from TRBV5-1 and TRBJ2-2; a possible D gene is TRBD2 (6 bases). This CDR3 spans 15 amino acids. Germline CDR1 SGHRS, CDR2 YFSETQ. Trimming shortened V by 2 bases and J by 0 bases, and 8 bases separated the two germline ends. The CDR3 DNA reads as TGCGCCAGCAGCTTCGGGGGTCCGAACACCGGGGAGCTGTTTTTT. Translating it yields CASSFGGPNTGELFF.

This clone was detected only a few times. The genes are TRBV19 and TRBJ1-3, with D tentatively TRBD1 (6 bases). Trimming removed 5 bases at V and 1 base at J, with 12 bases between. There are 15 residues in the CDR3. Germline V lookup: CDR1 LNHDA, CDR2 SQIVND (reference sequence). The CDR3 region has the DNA TGTGCCAGTAGTGCACAACAGGGTTCTGGAAACACCATATATTTT. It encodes CASSAQQGSGNTIYF.

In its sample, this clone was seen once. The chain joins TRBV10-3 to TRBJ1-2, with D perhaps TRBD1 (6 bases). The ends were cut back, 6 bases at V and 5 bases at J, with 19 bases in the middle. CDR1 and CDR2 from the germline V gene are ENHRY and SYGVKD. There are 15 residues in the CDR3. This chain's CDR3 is CAISPSTGLGYGYTF. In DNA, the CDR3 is TGTGCCATCAGCCCAAGCACAGGGTTAGGATATGGCTACACCTTC.

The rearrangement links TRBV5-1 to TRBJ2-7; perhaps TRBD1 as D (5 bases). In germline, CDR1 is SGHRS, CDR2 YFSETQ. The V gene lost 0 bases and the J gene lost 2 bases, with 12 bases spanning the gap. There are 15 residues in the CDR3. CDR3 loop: CASSLVSQGTYEQYF. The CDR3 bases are TGCGCCAGCAGCTTGGTATCGCAGGGAACCTACGAGCAGTACTTC.

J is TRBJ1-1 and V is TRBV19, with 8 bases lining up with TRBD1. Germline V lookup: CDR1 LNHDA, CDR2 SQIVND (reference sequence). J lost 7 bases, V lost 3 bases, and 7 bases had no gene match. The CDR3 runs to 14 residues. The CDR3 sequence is CASSIYQGADEAFF. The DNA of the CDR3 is TGTGCCAGTAGTATTTATCAGGGGGCGGATGAAGCTTTCTTT.

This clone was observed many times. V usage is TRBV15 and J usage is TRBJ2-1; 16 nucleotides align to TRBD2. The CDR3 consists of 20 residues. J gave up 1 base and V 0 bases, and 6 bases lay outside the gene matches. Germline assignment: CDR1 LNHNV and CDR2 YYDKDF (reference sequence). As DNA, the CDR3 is TGTGCCACCAGCAGAGAGGGACTAGCGGGAGGGCCTCGGTCCTACAATGAGCAGTTCTTC. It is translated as CATSREGLAGGPRSYNEQFF.

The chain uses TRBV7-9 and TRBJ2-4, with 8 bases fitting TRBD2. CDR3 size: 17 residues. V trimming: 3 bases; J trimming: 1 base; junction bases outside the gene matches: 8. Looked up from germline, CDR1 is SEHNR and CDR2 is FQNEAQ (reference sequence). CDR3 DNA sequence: TGTGCCAGCAGCTTCTTCAGGCGGGGGGCGGCCAAAAACATTCAGTACTTC. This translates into CASSFFRRGAAKNIQYF.